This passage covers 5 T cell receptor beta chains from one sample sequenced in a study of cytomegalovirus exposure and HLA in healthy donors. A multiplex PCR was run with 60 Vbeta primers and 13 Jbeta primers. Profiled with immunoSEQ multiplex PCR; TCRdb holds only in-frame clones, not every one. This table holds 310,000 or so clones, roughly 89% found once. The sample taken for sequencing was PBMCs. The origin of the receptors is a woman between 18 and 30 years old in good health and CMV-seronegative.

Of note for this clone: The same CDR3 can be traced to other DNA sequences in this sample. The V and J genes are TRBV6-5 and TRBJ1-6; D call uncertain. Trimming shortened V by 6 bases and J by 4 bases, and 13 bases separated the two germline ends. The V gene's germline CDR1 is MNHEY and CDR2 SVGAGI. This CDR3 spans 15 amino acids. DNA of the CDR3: TGTGCCAGCAGGCCCACCAAACAGTATAATTCACCCCTCCACTTT. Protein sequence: CASRPTKQYNSPLHF.

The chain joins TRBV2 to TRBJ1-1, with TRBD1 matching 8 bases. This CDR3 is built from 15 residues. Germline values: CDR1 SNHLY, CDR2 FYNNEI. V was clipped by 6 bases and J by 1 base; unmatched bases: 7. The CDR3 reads CASSLPQGGNTEAFF. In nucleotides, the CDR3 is TGTGCCAGCAGCCTTCCACAGGGGGGGAACACTGAAGCTTTCTTT.

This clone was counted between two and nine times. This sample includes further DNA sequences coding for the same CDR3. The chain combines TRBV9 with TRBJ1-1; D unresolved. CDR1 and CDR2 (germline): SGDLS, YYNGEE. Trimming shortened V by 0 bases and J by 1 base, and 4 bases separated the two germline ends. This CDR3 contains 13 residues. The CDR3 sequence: CASSVAGNTEAFF. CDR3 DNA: TGTGCCAGCAGCGTAGCAGGGAACACTGAAGCTTTCTTT.

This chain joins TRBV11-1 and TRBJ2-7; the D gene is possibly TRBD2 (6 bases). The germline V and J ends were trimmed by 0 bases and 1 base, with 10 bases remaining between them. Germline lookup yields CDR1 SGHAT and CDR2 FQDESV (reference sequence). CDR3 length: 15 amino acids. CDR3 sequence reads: CASSLAPGSSYEQYF. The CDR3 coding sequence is TGTGCCAGCAGCTTAGCCCCCGGGAGTTCCTACGAGCAGTACTTC.

Here the CDR3 reads CASSAGTGNGYTF. For the CDR3, the DNA is TGTGCCAGCAGCGCCGGAACAGGGAATGGCTACACCTTC. This chain connects TRBV9 to TRBJ1-2; TRBD1 is a possible D gene (6 bases). The V and J ends lost 3 bases and 6 bases respectively, with 12 bases between them. The CDR3 loop spans 13 amino acids. Germline values: CDR1 SGDLS, CDR2 YYNGEE.